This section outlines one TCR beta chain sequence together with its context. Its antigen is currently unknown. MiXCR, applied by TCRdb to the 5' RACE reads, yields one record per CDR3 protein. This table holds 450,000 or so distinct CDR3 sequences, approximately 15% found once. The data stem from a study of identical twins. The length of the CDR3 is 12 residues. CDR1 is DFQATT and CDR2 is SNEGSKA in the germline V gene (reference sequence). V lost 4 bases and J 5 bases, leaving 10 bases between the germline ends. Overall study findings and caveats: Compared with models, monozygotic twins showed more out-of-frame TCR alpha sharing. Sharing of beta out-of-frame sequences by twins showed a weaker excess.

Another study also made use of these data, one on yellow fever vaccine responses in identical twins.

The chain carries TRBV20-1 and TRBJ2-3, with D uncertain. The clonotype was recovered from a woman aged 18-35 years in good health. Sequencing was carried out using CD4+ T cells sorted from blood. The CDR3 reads CSAIQLLDTQYF. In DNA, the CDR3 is TGCAGTGCTATCCAGCTCTTAGATACGCAGTATTTT.